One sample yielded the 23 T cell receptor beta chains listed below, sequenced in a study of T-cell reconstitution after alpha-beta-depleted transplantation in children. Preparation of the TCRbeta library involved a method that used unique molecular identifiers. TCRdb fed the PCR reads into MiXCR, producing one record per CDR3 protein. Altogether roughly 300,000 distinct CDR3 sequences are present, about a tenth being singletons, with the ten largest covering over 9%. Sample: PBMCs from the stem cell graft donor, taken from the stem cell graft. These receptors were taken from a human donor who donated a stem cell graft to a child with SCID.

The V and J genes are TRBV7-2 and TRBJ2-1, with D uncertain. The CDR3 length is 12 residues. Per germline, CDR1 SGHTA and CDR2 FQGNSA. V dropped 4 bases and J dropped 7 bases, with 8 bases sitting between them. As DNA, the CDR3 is TGTGCCAGCAGCTGGGTGGGGAATGAGCAGTTCTTC. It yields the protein CASSWVGNEQFF. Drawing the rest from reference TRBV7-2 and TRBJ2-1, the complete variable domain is GAGVSQSPSNKVTEKGKDVELRCDPISGHTALYWYRQSLGQGLEFLIYFQGNSAPDKSGLPSDRFSAERTGGSVSTLTIQRTQQEDSAVYLCASSWVGNEQFFGPGTRLTVL.

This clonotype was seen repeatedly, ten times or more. The CDR3 sequence: CATSDPEGLAGGTGNEQFF. The CDR3 DNA reads TGTGCCACCAGTGACCCCGAGGGACTAGCGGGGGGTACAGGCAATGAGCAGTTCTTC. J is TRBJ2-1 and V is TRBV24-1; 15 nucleotides agree with TRBD2. Losses at the gene ends were 4 bases for V and 6 bases for J; bases not matched to a gene: 12. From germline, CDR1 is KGHDR and CDR2 SFDVKD. The CDR3 is 19 amino acids.

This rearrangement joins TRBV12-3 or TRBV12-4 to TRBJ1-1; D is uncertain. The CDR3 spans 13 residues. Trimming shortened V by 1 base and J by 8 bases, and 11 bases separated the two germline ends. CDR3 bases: TGTGCCAGCAGTTTAGGGCAGGCAACCGAAGCTTTCTTT. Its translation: CASSLGQATEAFF.

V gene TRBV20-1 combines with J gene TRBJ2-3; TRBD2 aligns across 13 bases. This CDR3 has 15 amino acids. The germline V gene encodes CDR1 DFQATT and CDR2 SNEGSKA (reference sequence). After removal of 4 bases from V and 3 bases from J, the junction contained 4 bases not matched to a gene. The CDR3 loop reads CSANPTSGGTDTQYF. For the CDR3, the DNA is TGCAGTGCTAACCCGACTAGCGGGGGGACAGATACGCAGTATTTT.

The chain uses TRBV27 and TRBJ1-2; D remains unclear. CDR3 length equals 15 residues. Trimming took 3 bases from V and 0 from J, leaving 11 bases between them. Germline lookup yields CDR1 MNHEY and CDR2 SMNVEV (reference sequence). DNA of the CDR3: TGTGCCAGCAGTTTGAAGGGATCAGCTAACTATGGCTACACCTTC. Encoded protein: CASSLKGSANYGYTF.

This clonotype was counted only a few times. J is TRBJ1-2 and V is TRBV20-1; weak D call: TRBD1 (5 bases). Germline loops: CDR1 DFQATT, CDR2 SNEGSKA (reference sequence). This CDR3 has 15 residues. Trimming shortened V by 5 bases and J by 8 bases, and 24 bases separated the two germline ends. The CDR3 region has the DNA TGCAGTGCTCCCGTTTCATCAGGGCCGTCGGAAGGCTACACCTTC. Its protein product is CSAPVSSGPSEGYTF.

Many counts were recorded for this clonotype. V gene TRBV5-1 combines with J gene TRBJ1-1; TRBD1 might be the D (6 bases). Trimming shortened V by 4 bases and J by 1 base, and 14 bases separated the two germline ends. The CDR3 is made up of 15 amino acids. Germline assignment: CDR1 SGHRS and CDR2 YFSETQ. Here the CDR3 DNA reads TGCGCCAGCAGCACACCGACAGGCGAGAACACTGAAGCTTTCTTT. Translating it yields CASSTPTGENTEAFF.

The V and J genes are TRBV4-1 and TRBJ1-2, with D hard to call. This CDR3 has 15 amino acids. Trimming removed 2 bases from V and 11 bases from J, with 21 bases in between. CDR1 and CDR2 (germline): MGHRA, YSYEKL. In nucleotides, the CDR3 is TGCGCCAGCAGCCAAAAAAATGGCAGCCATAGCAGATACACCTTC. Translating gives CASSQKNGSHSRYTF.

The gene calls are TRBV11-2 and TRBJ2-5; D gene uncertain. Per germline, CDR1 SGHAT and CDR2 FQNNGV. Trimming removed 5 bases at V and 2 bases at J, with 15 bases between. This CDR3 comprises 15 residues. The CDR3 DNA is TGTGCCAGCAGCGAAGCCCCCGGGCTTCAAGAGACCCAGTACTTC. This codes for CASSEAPGLQETQYF.

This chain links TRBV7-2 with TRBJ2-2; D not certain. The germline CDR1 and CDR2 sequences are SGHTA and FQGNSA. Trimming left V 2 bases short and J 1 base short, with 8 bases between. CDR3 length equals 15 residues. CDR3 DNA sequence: TGTGCCAGCAGCTTATCAGTTTTGAACACCGGGGAGCTGTTTTTT. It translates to CASSLSVLNTGELFF.

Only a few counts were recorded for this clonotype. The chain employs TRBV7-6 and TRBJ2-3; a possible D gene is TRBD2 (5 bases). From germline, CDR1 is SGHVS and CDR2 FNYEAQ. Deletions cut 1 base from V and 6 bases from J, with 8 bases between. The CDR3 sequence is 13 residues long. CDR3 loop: CASSLVGVDTQYF. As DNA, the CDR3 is TGTGCCAGCAGCTTAGTGGGAGTGGATACGCAGTATTTT.

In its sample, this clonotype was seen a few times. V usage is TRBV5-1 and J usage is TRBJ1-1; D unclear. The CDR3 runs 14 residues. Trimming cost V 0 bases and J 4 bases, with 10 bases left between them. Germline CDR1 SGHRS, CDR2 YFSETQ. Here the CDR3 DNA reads TGCGCCAGCAGCTTGGAAAGGGAAAGCACTGAAGCTTTCTTT. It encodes CASSLERESTEAFF.

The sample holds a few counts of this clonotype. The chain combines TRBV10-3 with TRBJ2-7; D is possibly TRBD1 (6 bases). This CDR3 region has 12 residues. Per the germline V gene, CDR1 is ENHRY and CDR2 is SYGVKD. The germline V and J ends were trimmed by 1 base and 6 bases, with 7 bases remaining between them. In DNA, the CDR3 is TGTGCCATCAGTGAGTGGGGGCGCGAGCAGTACTTC. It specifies CAISEWGREQYF.

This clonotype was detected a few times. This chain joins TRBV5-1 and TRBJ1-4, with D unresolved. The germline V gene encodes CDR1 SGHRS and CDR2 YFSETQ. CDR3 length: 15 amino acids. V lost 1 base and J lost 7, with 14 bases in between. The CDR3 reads CASSLRAGGREKLFF. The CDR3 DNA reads TGCGCCAGCAGCTTGAGGGCAGGCGGTCGTGAAAAACTGTTTTTT.

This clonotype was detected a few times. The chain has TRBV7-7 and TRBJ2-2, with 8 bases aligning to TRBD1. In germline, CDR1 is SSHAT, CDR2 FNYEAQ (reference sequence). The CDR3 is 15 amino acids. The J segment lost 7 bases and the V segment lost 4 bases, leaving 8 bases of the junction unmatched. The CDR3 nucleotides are TGTGCCAGCAGCTCCCGGCAGGGGGCTAGCGGGGAGCTGTTTTTT. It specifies CASSSRQGASGELFF.

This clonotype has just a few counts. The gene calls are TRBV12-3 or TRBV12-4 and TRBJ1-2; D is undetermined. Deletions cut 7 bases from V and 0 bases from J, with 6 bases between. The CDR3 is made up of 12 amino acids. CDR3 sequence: CASTTPNYGYTF. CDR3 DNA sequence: TGTGCCAGCACTACCCCTAACTATGGCTACACCTTC.

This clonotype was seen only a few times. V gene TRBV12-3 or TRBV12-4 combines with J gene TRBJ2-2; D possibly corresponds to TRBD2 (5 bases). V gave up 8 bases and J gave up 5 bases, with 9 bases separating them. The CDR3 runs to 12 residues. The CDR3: CASAPGTGELFF. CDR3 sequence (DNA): TGTGCCAGCGCCCCGGGGACCGGGGAGCTGTTTTTT.

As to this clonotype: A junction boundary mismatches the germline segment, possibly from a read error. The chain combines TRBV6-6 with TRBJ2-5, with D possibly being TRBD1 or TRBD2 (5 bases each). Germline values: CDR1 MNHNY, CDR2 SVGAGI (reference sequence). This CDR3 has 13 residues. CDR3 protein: CASTRDVQKTQYF. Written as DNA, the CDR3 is TGTGCCAGCACTAGGGACGTCCAAAAGACCCAGTACTTC.

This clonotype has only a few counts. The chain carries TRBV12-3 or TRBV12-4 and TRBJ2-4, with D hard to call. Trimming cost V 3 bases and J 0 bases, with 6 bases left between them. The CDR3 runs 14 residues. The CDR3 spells CASSFGVAKNIQYF. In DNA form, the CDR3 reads TGTGCCAGCAGTTTCGGTGTAGCCAAAAACATTCAGTACTTC.

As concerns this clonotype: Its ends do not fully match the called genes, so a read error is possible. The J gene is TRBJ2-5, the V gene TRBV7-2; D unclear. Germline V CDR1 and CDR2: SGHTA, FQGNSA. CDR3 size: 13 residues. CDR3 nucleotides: TGTGCCAGCAGCCCCGTTATCCAAGAGACCAAGTACTTC. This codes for CASSPVIQETKYF.

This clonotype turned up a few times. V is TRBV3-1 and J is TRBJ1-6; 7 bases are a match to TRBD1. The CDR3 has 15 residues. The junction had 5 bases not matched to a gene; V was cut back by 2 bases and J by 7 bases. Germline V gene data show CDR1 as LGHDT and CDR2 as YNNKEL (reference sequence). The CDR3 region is CASSQWDSLNSPLHF. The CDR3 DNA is TGTGCCAGCAGCCAATGGGACAGCTTGAATTCACCCCTCCACTTT.

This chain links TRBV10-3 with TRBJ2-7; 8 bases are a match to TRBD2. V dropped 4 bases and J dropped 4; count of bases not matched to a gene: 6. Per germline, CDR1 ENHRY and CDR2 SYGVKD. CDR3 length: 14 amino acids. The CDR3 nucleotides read TGTGCCATCAGTGCAGCGGGGGCGAAATACGAGCAGTACTTC. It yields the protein CAISAAGAKYEQYF.

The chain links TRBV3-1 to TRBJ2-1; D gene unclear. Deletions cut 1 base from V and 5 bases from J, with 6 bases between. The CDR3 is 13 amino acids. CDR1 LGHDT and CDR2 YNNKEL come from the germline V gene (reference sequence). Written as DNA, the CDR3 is TGTGCCAGCAGCCAAGCTCGGAACAATGAGCAGTTCTTC. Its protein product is CASSQARNNEQFF.